Presented here are 23 T cell receptor beta chains from one specimen sequenced in a study of control samples from healthy donors and cancer patients. TCRdb keeps only in-frame clones here, not all; method: immunoSEQ multiplex PCR. The repertoire holds approximately 150,000 clones, with roughly 88% as singletons. Input material: blood. Source of these receptors: a man between 18 and 35 years old in good health.

The sample holds one count of this clone. The chain employs TRBV4-3 and TRBJ2-5, with D possibly TRBD2 on 6 matching bases. In germline, CDR1 is LGHNA, CDR2 YSLEER. The CDR3 extends over 16 amino acids. Trimming left V 0 bases short and J 5 bases short, with 16 bases between. CDR3 amino acids: CASSQDQLGGRETQYF. As DNA, the CDR3 is TGCGCCAGCAGCCAAGATCAATTGGGGGGTCGGGAGACCCAGTACTTC.

The chain couples TRBV30 to TRBJ2-4; 10 bases align to TRBD1. CDR1 is GTSNPN, CDR2 SVGIG, per germline (reference sequence). Trimming at V came to 2 bases and at J to 8 bases, leaving 9 bases not matched to a gene. The CDR3 is 15 residues long. CDR3 amino acids: CAWSRTGTGAYIQYF. The CDR3, as DNA: TGTGCCTGGAGTAGAACAGGGACAGGGGCATACATTCAGTACTTC. Looking up the rest from reference TRBV30 and TRBJ2-4 gives the full variable domain: SQTIHQWPATLVQPVGSPLSLECTVEGTSNPNLYWYRQAAGRGLQLLFYSVGIGQISSEVPQNLSASRPQDRQFILSSKKLLLSDSGFYLCAWSRTGTGAYIQYFGAGTRLSVL.

The chain employs TRBV7-9 and TRBJ1-2, with D possibly TRBD1 on 6 matching bases. CDR3 length equals 15 residues. V shed 5 bases and J shed 4 bases, with 17 bases lying between them. In germline, CDR1 is SEHNR, CDR2 FQNEAQ (reference sequence). The CDR3: CASSTGGGRAYGYTF. Written as DNA, the CDR3 is TGTGCCAGCAGCACGGGTGGGGGGCGCGCCTATGGCTACACCTTC.

The count of this clone is one. The chain joins TRBV5-8 to TRBJ2-7, with 7 bases aligning to TRBD1. This CDR3 region has 14 residues. After removal of 5 bases from V and 1 base from J, the junction contained 6 bases not matched to a gene. Germline V CDR1 and CDR2: SGHTS, YDEGEE. Written as DNA, the CDR3 is TGTGCCAGCAGGGCGAGGGGGCGGTCCTACGAGCAGTACTTC. Its protein is CASRARGRSYEQYF. Full variable domain (missing parts from reference TRBV5-8 and TRBJ2-7): EAGVTQSPTHLIKTRGQQATLRCSPISGHTSVYWYQQALGLGLQFLLWYDEGEERNRGNFPPRFSGRQFPNYSSELNVNALELEDSALYLCASRARGRSYEQYFGPGTRLTVT.

The V and J genes are TRBV6-2 or TRBV6-3 and TRBJ2-2, with 9 bases aligning to TRBD2. Germline CDR1 is MNHEY and CDR2 is SVGEGT. The CDR3 consists of 19 residues. V lost 2 bases and J lost 0; bases outside the gene matches: 10. The CDR3 loop reads CASSYQSTSGLTNTGELFF. The CDR3 bases are TGTGCCAGCAGTTACCAATCGACTAGCGGCCTCACGAACACCGGGGAGCTGTTTTTT.

The chain employs TRBV7-2 and TRBJ2-1; D is uncertain. CDR3 size: 12 residues. CDR1 SGHTA and CDR2 FQGNSA come from the germline V gene. Deletions cut 5 bases from V and 15 bases from J, with 17 bases between. CDR3 sequence reads: CASSIKTNVRFF. The DNA for the CDR3 is TGTGCCAGCAGCATAAAAACTAATGTGCGGTTCTTC.

Notes on this clone: A junction boundary mismatches the germline segment, possibly from a read error. The chain couples TRBV11-2 to TRBJ1-6; D might be TRBD1 (6 bases). The CDR3 has 18 residues. Germline V lookup: CDR1 SGHAT, CDR2 FQNNGV. The CDR3: CASRLGGRGTRGGFTLHF. Written as DNA, the CDR3 is TGTGCCAGCCGCTTAGGGGGGCGGGGCACCCGGGGAGGATTCACCCTCCACTTT. Based on the CDR3 plus reference TRBV11-2 and TRBJ1-6, the full variable domain is EAGVAQSPRYKIIEKRQSVAFWCNPISGHATLYWYQQILGQGPKLLIQFQNNGVVDDSQLPKDRFSAERLKGVDSTLKIQPAKLEDSAVYLCASRLGGRGTRGGFTLHFGNGTRLTVT.

This clone was counted once. CDR3 region: CASSWAGGSYEQYF. The CDR3 DNA follows: TGTGCCAGCAGTTGGGCAGGGGGCTCCTACGAGCAGTACTTC. The J gene is TRBJ2-7, the V gene TRBV28; TRBD1 aligns across 7 bases. This CDR3 is 14 amino acids long. The germline V gene encodes CDR1 MDHEN and CDR2 SYDVKM. V was pared by 4 bases and J by 0 bases, with 3 bases of the junction left unmatched.

V usage is TRBV7-2 and J usage is TRBJ2-7; 11 bases are a match to TRBD2. V shed 3 bases and J 3 bases; nucleotides not matched to a gene: 4. CDR1 is SGHTA and CDR2 is FQGNSA in the germline V gene. CDR3 length: 15 residues. The CDR3 here is CASSFSGTSGYEQYF. DNA for the CDR3: TGTGCCAGCAGCTTCTCCGGGACTAGCGGCTACGAGCAGTACTTC.

The chain couples TRBV5-6 to TRBJ1-5; D is ambiguous. This CDR3 spans 14 amino acids. The V end lost 1 base, the J end lost 0 bases, and 5 bases lay between the germline ends. Per the germline V gene, CDR1 is SGHDT and CDR2 is YYEEEE. In DNA form, the CDR3 reads TGTGCCAGCAGCTTGAGCTATAGCAATCAGCCCCAGCATTTT. It yields the protein CASSLSYSNQPQHF.

The chain combines TRBV6-5 with TRBJ1-5; D may be TRBD1 (6 bases). The V end lost 5 bases, the J end lost 7 bases, and 15 bases lay between the germline ends. CDR3 length equals 14 residues. From germline, CDR1 is MNHEY and CDR2 SVGAGI. CDR3 sequence: CASSLRGGKQPQHF. The DNA of the CDR3 is TGTGCCAGCAGTCTTAGAGGGGGGAAACAGCCCCAGCATTTT.

The V gene is TRBV5-4, the J gene TRBJ2-7; the match to TRBD1 covers 8 bases. Germline trimming cut 4 bases from V and 3 bases from J; bases unmatched to any gene: 6. CDR1 is SGHNT, CDR2 YYREEE, per germline (reference sequence). This CDR3 is 14 amino acids long. The CDR3 region is CASSNRTGNYEQYF. CDR3 nucleotide sequence: TGTGCCAGCAGCAATAGGACAGGGAACTACGAGCAGTACTTC.

This clone was seen only a few times. This rearrangement joins TRBV7-9 to TRBJ1-5; perhaps TRBD1 as D (5 bases). V lost 3 bases and J 6 bases, leaving 9 bases between the germline ends. The germline CDR1 and CDR2 sequences are SEHNR and FQNEAQ (reference sequence). CDR3 length: 13 amino acids. CDR3: CASSLGVGQPQHF. CDR3 nucleotide sequence: TGTGCCAGCAGCTTGGGGGTCGGTCAGCCCCAGCATTTT. Full variable domain (missing parts from reference TRBV7-9 and TRBJ1-5): DTGVSQNPRHKITKRGQNVTFRCDPISEHNRLYWYRQTLGQGPEFLTYFQNEAQLEKSRLLSDRFSAERPKGSFSTLEIQRTEQGDSAMYLCASSLGVGQPQHFGDGTRLSIL.

For the CDR3, the DNA is TGTGCCAGCAGTTATCAGGGGGCAGGCACAGATACGCAGTATTTT. The encoded protein is CASSYQGAGTDTQYF. V usage is TRBV27 and J usage is TRBJ2-3, with 8 bases matching TRBD1. V gave up 4 bases and J gave up 1 base; unmatched junction bases: 4. From germline, CDR1 is MNHEY and CDR2 SMNVEV (reference sequence). This CDR3 spans 15 amino acids.

The chain is built from TRBV7-2 and TRBJ2-5; 8 positions match TRBD2. The CDR3 totals 14 residues. CDR1 SGHTA and CDR2 FQGNSA come from the germline V gene. The ends lost 3 bases at V and 4 bases at J; junction bases unmatched: 4. CDR3 region: CASSFGGAPETQYF. The DNA for the CDR3 is TGTGCCAGCAGCTTCGGGGGGGCCCCAGAGACCCAGTACTTC.

This clone has a handful of counts. The genes are TRBV7-8 and TRBJ2-3; 7 bases are a match to TRBD2. CDR3 size: 14 residues. V lost 3 bases, J lost 2 bases, and 2 bases stayed unmatched. Germline V CDR1 and CDR2: SGHVS, FQNEAQ. The CDR3 protein is CASSFGGTTDTQYF. For the CDR3, the DNA is TGTGCCAGCAGCTTCGGGGGGACCACAGATACGCAGTATTTT.

The CDR3 DNA reads TGCAGCCTCCCCTCGGCATCGGCCTACGAGCAGTACTTC. This gives the protein CSLPSASAYEQYF. V usage is TRBV29-1 and J usage is TRBJ2-7; D remains unclear. CDR3 length equals 13 residues. Trimming stripped 8 bases from V and 2 bases from J, with 16 bases between. Per the germline V gene, CDR1 is SQVTM and CDR2 is ANQGSEA.

The chain links TRBV30 to TRBJ1-2; D is undetermined. Deletions cut 3 bases from V and 1 base from J, with 9 bases between. The CDR3 totals 13 residues. Per germline, CDR1 GTSNPN and CDR2 SVGIG (reference sequence). The CDR3 reads CAWSPFRNYGYTF. The CDR3 region has the DNA TGTGCCTGGAGCCCCTTCCGTAACTATGGCTACACCTTC.

The chain is built from TRBV5-1 and TRBJ1-3; D call uncertain. V lost 4 bases to trimming and J lost 2 bases, with 16 bases between them. Germline V gene lookup returns CDR1 SGHRS and CDR2 YFSETQ. The CDR3 runs to 16 residues. The CDR3 DNA reads TGCGCCAGCAGCCAACCCCTGGGTACAACTGGAAACACCATATATTTT. It translates to CASSQPLGTTGNTIYF.

The V gene is TRBV4-3, the J gene TRBJ1-3, with TRBD1 as a possible D gene (5 bases). Looked up from germline, CDR1 is LGHNA and CDR2 is YSLEER. V was shortened by 1 base and J by 4 bases, with 11 bases between the two germline ends. This CDR3 spans 15 amino acids. This chain's CDR3 is CASSQARASGNTIYF. In DNA, the CDR3 is TGCGCCAGCAGCCAAGCCAGGGCTAGCGGAAACACCATATATTTT.

The CDR3 bases are TGCGCCAGCAGCCTGGGGGCGTCAGTCCCTGAAGCTTTCTTT. Amino acids: CASSLGASVPEAFF. This rearrangement joins TRBV4-3 to TRBJ1-1; perhaps TRBD1 as D (6 bases). CDR3 size: 14 residues. CDR1 and CDR2 from the germline V gene are LGHNA and YSLEER. Trimming removed 4 bases from V and 6 bases from J, with 15 bases in between.

CDR3 nucleotides: TGTGCCAGCAGCTTAGGACAGGGGGCTTACAATGAGCAGTTCTTC. This encodes CASSLGQGAYNEQFF. The chain joins TRBV13 to TRBJ2-1, with TRBD1 identical over 9 bases. The CDR3 loop spans 15 amino acids. CDR1 PRHDT and CDR2 FYEKMQ come from the germline V gene (reference sequence). V lost 0 bases, J lost 4 bases, and 1 base stayed unmatched.

This chain connects TRBV5-1 to TRBJ1-1, with D tentatively TRBD1 (5 bases). Trimming cost V 4 bases and J 7 bases, with 17 bases left between them. The CDR3 is 14 residues long. Germline V gives CDR1 SGHRS, CDR2 YFSETQ. CDR3 in amino acids: CASSPDGGIGEAFF. CDR3 DNA sequence: TGCGCCAGCAGCCCGGATGGGGGGATCGGTGAAGCTTTCTTT.